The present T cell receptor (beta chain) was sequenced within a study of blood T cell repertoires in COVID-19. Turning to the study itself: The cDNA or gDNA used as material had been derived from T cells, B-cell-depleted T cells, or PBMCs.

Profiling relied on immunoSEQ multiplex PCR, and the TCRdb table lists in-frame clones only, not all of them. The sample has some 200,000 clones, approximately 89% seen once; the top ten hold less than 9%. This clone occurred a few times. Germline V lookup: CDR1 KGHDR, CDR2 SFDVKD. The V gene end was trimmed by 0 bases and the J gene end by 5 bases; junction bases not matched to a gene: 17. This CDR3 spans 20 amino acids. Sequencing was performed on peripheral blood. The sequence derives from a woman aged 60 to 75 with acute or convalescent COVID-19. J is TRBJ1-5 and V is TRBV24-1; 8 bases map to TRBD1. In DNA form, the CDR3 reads TGTGCCACCAGTGATTTGCAAGGGGCCCTGACAGGGGAGAGAGATCAGCCCCAGCATTTT. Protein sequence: CATSDLQGALTGERDQPQHF.